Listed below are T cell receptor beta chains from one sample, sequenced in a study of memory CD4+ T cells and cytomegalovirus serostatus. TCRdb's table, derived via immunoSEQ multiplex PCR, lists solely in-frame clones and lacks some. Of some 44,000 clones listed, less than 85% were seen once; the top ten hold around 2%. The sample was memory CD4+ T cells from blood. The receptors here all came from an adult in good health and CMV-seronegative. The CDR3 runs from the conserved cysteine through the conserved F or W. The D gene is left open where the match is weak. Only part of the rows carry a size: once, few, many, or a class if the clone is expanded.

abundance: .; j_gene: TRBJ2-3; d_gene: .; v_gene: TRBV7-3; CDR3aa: CASSLDGHTDTQYF; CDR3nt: TGTGCCAGCAGCTTAGACGGCCACACAGATACGCAGTATTTT
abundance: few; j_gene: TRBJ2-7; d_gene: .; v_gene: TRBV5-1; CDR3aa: CASSPSHGREAEQYF; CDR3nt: TGCGCCAGCAGCCCCAGCCACGGCAGGGAGGCCGAGCAGTACTTC
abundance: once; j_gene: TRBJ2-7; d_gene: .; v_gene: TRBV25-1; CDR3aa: CASQTRGYEQYF; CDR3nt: TGTGCCAGCCAAACGAGGGGGTACGAGCAGTACTTC
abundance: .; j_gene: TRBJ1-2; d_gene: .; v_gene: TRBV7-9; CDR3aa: CASSYGHLNYGYTF; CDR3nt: TGTGCCAGCAGCTACGGACACCTTAACTATGGCTACACCTTC
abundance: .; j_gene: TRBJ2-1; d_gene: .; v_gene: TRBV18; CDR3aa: CASSQAGLYNEQFF; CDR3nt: TGTGCCAGCTCACAGGCGGGGCTCTACAATGAGCAGTTCTTC
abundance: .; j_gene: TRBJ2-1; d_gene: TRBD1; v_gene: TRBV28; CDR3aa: CASTPDRGPINEQFF; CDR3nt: TGTGCCAGCACCCCCGACAGGGGGCCGATCAATGAGCAGTTCTTC
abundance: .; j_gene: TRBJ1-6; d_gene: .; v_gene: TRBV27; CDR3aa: CASSLREQTPLHF; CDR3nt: TGTGCCAGCAGTTTAAGGGAACAAACACCCCTCCACTTT
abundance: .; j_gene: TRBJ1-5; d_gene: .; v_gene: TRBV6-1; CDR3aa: CASTRDSGNQPQHF; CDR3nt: TGTGCCAGCACTCGGGATTCAGGCAATCAGCCCCAGCATTTT
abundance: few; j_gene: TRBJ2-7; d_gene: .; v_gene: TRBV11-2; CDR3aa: CASSLWGEGTYEQYF; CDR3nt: TGTGCCAGCAGCTTGTGGGGGGAAGGGACCTACGAGCAGTACTTC
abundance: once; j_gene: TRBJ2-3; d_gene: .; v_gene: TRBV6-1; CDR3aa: CASSDTISTDTQYF; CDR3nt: TGTGCCAGCAGTGATACCATCAGCACAGATACGCAGTATTTT
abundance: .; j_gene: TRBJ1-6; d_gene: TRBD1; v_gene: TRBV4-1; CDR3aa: CASSQIGLNRGISPLHF; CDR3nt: TGCGCCAGCAGCCAAATAGGGTTAAACAGGGGGATTTCACCCCTCCACTTT
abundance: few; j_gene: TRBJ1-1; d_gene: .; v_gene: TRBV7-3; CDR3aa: CASSLNGETEAFF; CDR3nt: TGTGCCAGCAGCTTAAACGGGGAAACTGAAGCTTTCTTT
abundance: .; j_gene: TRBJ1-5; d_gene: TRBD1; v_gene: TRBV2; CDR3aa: CASSGQGAGNQPQHF; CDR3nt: TGTGCCAGCAGTGGACAGGGGGCCGGCAATCAGCCCCAGCATTTT
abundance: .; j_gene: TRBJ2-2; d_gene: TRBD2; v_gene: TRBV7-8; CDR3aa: CASSRLAQRGELFF; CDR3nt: TGTGCCAGCAGCCGACTAGCACAACGCGGGGAGCTGTTTTTT
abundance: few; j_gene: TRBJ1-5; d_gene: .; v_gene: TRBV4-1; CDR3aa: CASSRETGTDNQPQHF; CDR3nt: TGCGCCAGCAGCCGAGAGACAGGAACAGACAATCAGCCCCAGCATTTT
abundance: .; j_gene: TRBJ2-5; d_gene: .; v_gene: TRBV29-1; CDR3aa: CSAGGFEKTQYF; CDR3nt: TGCAGCGCCGGGGGTTTCGAGAAGACCCAGTACTTC
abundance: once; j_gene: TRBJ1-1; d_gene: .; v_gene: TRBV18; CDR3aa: CASSAGFGNTEAFF; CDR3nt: TGTGCCAGCTCAGCAGGGTTCGGGAACACTGAAGCTTTCTTT
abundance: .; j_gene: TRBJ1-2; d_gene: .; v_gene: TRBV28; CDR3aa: CASSPFGMGESYGYTF; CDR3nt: TGTGCCAGCAGCCCCTTTGGAATGGGGGAAAGCTATGGCTACACCTTC
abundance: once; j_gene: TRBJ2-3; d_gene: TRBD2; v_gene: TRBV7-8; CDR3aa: CASSSAGLVSTDTQYF; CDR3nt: TGTGCCAGCAGCTCAGCGGGACTAGTAAGCACAGATACGCAGTATTTT
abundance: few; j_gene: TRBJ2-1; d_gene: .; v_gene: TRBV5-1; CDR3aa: CASRTTGSSYNEQFF; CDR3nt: TGCGCCAGCAGAACGACTGGCAGCTCCTACAATGAGCAGTTCTTC
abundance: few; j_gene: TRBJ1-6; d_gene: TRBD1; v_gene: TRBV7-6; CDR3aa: CASSLGPPGQGYSPLHF; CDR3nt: TGTGCCAGCAGCTTAGGGCCCCCGGGACAGGGGTATTCACCCCTCCACTTT
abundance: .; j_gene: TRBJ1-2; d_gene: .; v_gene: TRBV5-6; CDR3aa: CASSLVFLGDYGYTF; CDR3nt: TGTGCCAGCAGCTTGGTATTTTTGGGGGACTATGGCTACACCTTC
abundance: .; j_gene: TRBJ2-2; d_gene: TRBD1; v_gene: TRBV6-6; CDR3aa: CASSSTGVGGELFF; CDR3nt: TGTGCCAGCAGTAGTACAGGGGTTGGCGGGGAGCTGTTTTTT
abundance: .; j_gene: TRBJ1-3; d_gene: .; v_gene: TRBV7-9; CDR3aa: CASSLGAFSGNTIYF; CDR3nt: TGTGCCAGCAGCTTAGGGGCATTCTCTGGAAACACCATATATTTT